This T cell receptor beta chain comes out of a study of Ad26.COV2.S vaccination and SARS-CoV-2 variants. This clone was observed a single time. Treatment defined: 15 to 20 received Ad26.COV2.S at low or high dose, single or two shots; 5 received placebo; per-sample allocation not given. All samples were drawn on day 63, counting from the first vaccine or placebo injection. Trimming took 5 bases from V and 5 from J; bases not matched to a gene: 2. This CDR3 is built from 12 residues. The V gene's germline CDR1 is SEHNR and CDR2 FQNEAQ (reference sequence). Repertoires were generated with immunoSEQ multiplex PCR, while TCRdb's copy carries only in-frame clones and drops some. The table records about 400,000 clones, 83% of them present only once.

The chain is built from TRBV7-9 and TRBJ2-7; 8 positions agree with TRBD1. Source: peripheral blood, taken in a trial of Ad26.COV2.S vaccine versus placebo. The source of this sequence is a person aged 18 to 65 who received the Ad26.COV2.S COVID-19 vaccine or a placebo. CDR3 DNA: TGTGCCAGCAGCGGACAGGGTGACGAGCAGTACTTC. Translation: CASSGQGDEQYF.